This TCR beta chain stems from a study of T-cell reconstitution after alpha-beta-depleted transplantation in children. As it was prepared, the TCRbeta library received unique molecular identifiers. Using its own MiXCR run on the PCR reads, TCRdb lists one record per CDR3 protein. The top ten clones hold 6.2% of a sample with 200,000 to 250,000 distinct CDR3 sequences, around 9.5% of them seen once. This CDR3 comprises 17 residues. Trimming pared 6 bases from V and 1 base from J, leaving 21 bases between. The sample consisted of PBMCs from the stem cell graft donor, taken from the stem cell graft. This chain links TRBV12-3 or TRBV12-4 with TRBJ1-2; D remains ambiguous. This TCR was sampled from a human donor who donated a stem cell graft to a child with acute lymphoblastic leukemia. CDR3 loop: CASSRRIGPTFNYGYTF. The CDR3 DNA is TGTGCCAGCAGCCGACGGATTGGACCCACATTTAACTATGGCTACACCTTC.